This T cell receptor beta chain was recovered during a study of blood T cells in healthy people across ages (dated by TCRdb to between 2015 and 2017). Looking at the study overall: Template switching captured roughly one uniquely barcoded TCR beta cDNA molecule per two T cells in model experiments. The study measured age-related changes in TCR beta repertoire diversity using deep sequencing normalized with unique cDNA molecular identifiers. The donors were split into four age groups: young (average about 15 years), middle-aged (roughly 39), aged (roughly 60) and long-lived (approximately 80). To avoid experimental bias, donors of different ages were distributed randomly across sequencing lanes. For two donors (one aged 18 to 29 and one aged 80 or older), the study analyzed two additional independent replicas of 1 million unique cDNA reads from the same blood draw.

The roughly 39 donors, aged about 6 to 95 years, were systemically healthy Caucasian individuals from Russia. Each donor gave 9 to 10 milliliters of peripheral blood, collected into EDTA-treated Vacutainer tubes. Ficoll-Paque density-gradient centrifugation was used to isolate PBMCs, with at least 6.5 million per sample. Trizol reagent was used to extract total RNA from PBMCs, with at least 5.5 micrograms per sample. For every donor, an aliquot of PBMCs went through flow cytometry to measure the percentages of naive CD45RAhigh/CD27high T cells. The CDR3, from cysteine to phenylalanine, totals 16 residues. Just CDR3 DNA is preserved here, 48 bases in frame from base 1. CDR1 MNHNS and CDR2 SASEGT are derived from the germline V gene. Overall results and qualifications from the work: Estimates of total diversity based on one million sequenced T cells were considered lower bounds and underestimates. There was a strong correlation between observed TCR beta diversity and the percentage of naive T cells measured by flow cytometry. As age increased, observed TCR beta diversity per million T cells dropped in a roughly linear way, and a significant reduction was already evident by age around 41. The long-lived group showed more naive CD4+ T cells, fewer expanded clones and increased TCR diversity than the aged group, suggesting age selection. Conclusive comparison of naive and antigen-experienced compartments was prevented by the profiling of bulk unsorted PBMCs. Because donor CMV infection status was unknown, age-related changes in expanded clonotypes were potentially confounded.

The library was generated by 5' RACE. The sequencer was an Illumina HiSeq 2500. A second PCR of roughly 7 to 12 cycles was run with a J-beta primer mix and a sample-barcoded 5' primer. A template-switch 5' adaptor carrying 12 random nucleotides introduced a unique molecular identifier onto each TCR beta cDNA molecule. Each sample yielded at least 3 million CDR3-containing paired-end reads. First-strand cDNA was synthesized from all RNA with the Mint cDNA synthesis kit, primed by a TRBC-specific oligonucleotide. Following uracil-DNA glycosylase treatment, all cDNA underwent a first 18-cycle PCR with the universal primers M1SS and BC2_uni_R. Under the source paper's analysis protocol: Normalization of each sample was performed by random selection of 1 million high-quality reads, each carrying a distinct molecular identifier. Instead of being binned into consensus sequences, reads with shared molecular identifiers were discarded. MiTCR, set to a Q25 quality threshold and the strictest error-elimination algorithm, was used for CDR3 identification, clonotype clustering and error correction. A nonparametric unseen species model using Euler transformation provided a lower-bound estimate of total TCR beta diversity. TCRdb redid the processing of the public reads, applying fastp at Q25 and MiXCR, and retained in-frame beta chains. CDR3 protein duplicates are merged, each entry listing the most common genes and DNA. The V and J calls were determined by TCRdb, not by the authors. In all, the sample holds about a million distinct CDR3 sequences, and roughly 51% of those were seen once. About 21% of the sample goes to the ten largest clones.

This clonotype was observed a single time. There is no known antigen for this receptor. Base qualities are not provided; no much larger clone lies one nucleotide away. The source material was blood. Here the chain combines TRBV6-1 and TRBJ2-5; TRBD2 might be the D gene, on 6 matching bases. The end of the DNA fits TRBJ2-7 better, so the J call may be wrong. This clonotype originated in a woman in her sixties or seventies in good health. The nucleotides are TGTGCCAGCAGTGAAAGGAGGCTAGCGTCAACCTACGAGCAGTACTTC. It translates to CASSERRLASTYEQYF.